These 12 T cell receptor beta chains came from one sample sequenced in a study of T cell responses to AZD1222 COVID-19 vaccine. The method was immunoSEQ multiplex PCR; TCRdb's version includes in-frame clones alone and lacks a portion of them. The sample has fewer than 150,000 clones, 85% to 95% seen once. Sequenced here: peripheral blood, sampled on day 0 of AZD1222 vaccination. Receptors originate from an adult in good health.

The chain links TRBV7-9 to TRBJ1-2; D gene ambiguous. The CDR3 sequence is 13 residues long. Per the germline V gene, CDR1 is SEHNR and CDR2 is FQNEAQ (reference sequence). The ends were cut back, 1 base at V and 6 bases at J, with 9 bases in the middle. CDR3: CASSLEGFHGYTF. CDR3 bases: TGTGCCAGCAGCTTAGAAGGGTTCCATGGCTACACCTTC.

The chain combines TRBV7-9 with TRBJ2-1, with D hard to call. V gave up 3 bases and J gave up 5 bases, with 20 bases separating them. The CDR3 consists of 17 residues. Germline-derived CDR1 and CDR2 are SEHNR and FQNEAQ (reference sequence). CDR3 sequence: CASSFEVGRTLNNEQFF. CDR3 coding DNA: TGTGCCAGCAGCTTTGAAGTGGGCCGGACGCTGAACAATGAGCAGTTCTTC.

The genes are TRBV29-1 and TRBJ1-1, with 9 bases identical to TRBD1. Trimming at V came to 6 bases and at J to 2 bases, leaving 1 base not matched to a gene. The CDR3 runs to 12 residues. From germline, CDR1 is SQVTM and CDR2 ANQGSEA. The CDR3 is CSVDRGNTEAFF. As DNA, the CDR3 is TGCAGCGTGGACAGGGGTAACACTGAAGCTTTCTTT.

This clone was seen only once. The chain combines TRBV6-6 with TRBJ2-1; 9 bases fit TRBD2. Germline lookup yields CDR1 MNHNY and CDR2 SVGAGI (reference sequence). Trimming removed 2 bases from V and 5 bases from J; junction bases left unmatched: 7. There are 16 residues in the CDR3. CDR3: CASSYPHSGGHNEQFF. Here the CDR3 DNA reads TGTGCCAGCAGTTACCCGCATAGCGGGGGACACAATGAGCAGTTCTTC.

This chain links TRBV4-1 with TRBJ1-2; D unclear. This CDR3 has 14 amino acids. The germline V and J ends were trimmed by 1 base and 1 base, with 7 bases remaining between them. The germline CDR1 and CDR2 sequences are MGHRA and YSYEKL. CDR3: CASSQVAGNYGYTF. In DNA, the CDR3 is TGCGCCAGCAGCCAAGTAGCGGGTAACTATGGCTACACCTTC.

This chain joins TRBV10-3 and TRBJ1-1; D not certain. The CDR3 runs 13 residues. V lost 6 bases to trimming and J lost 1 base, with 9 bases between them. Germline CDR1 is ENHRY and CDR2 is SYGVKD. The CDR3 sequence: CAIRRAKNTEAFF. CDR3 nucleotide sequence: TGTGCCATCAGGAGAGCAAAGAACACTGAAGCTTTCTTT.

This chain joins TRBV6-5 and TRBJ1-2; TRBD1 agrees at 7 bases. The CDR3 extends over 14 amino acids. V dropped 2 bases and J dropped 3; count of bases not matched to a gene: 3. Germline V CDR1 and CDR2: MNHEY, SVGAGI. The CDR3 nucleotides read TGTGCCAGCAGTTACCATACAGGGGACTATGGCTACACCTTC. Its translation: CASSYHTGDYGYTF.

This chain links TRBV9 with TRBJ1-1, with a tentative D call TRBD1 (6 bases). The CDR3 totals 13 residues. Germline V gene sequence: CDR1 SGDLS, CDR2 YYNGEE. The germline V and J ends were trimmed by 0 bases and 5 bases, with 8 bases remaining between them. The CDR3 nucleotides are TGTGCCAGCAGCGTAGTGGGGGCTACTGAAGCTTTCTTT. As protein: CASSVVGATEAFF.

In DNA form, the CDR3 reads TGTGCCAGCAGTTACTCGGGACTAGCGGGGAGAAGGGGTCATGAGCAGTTCTTC. The encoded protein is CASSYSGLAGRRGHEQFF. V usage is TRBV6-2 or TRBV6-3 and J usage is TRBJ2-1, with 13 bases matching TRBD2. Trimming took 0 bases from V and 8 from J; bases not matched to a gene: 10. Looked up from germline, CDR1 is MNHEY and CDR2 is SVGEGT. The CDR3 totals 18 residues.

The chain couples TRBV30 to TRBJ1-4; weak D call: TRBD1 (6 bases). The CDR3 is 14 residues long. Germline V lookup: CDR1 GTSNPN, CDR2 SVGIG (reference sequence). Trimming shortened V by 3 bases and J by 3 bases, and 11 bases separated the two germline ends. CDR3 nucleotide sequence: TGTGCCTGGAGGGGGGCTGGGGCTAATGAAAAACTGTTTTTT. This codes for CAWRGAGANEKLFF.

This clone was seen once. The V call is TRBV7-8, the J call TRBJ1-2, with D unresolved. The CDR3 consists of 14 residues. CDR1 is SGHVS, CDR2 FQNEAQ, per germline. V lost 1 base and J 7 bases, leaving 13 bases between the germline ends. CDR3 sequence: CASSLVDPRGGYTF. The CDR3 DNA reads TGTGCCAGCAGCTTAGTGGATCCCCGTGGTGGCTACACCTTC.

The chain uses TRBV7-2 and TRBJ1-2; D is possibly TRBD1 (5 bases). Germline V gene sequence: CDR1 SGHTA, CDR2 FQGNSA. V was trimmed by 8 bases and J by 3 bases, leaving 13 bases between them. The CDR3 length is 13 residues. CDR3 sequence (DNA): TGTGCCAGCCGCCGCGCCAGGGACTATGGCTACACCTTC. Amino acid sequence: CASRRARDYGYTF.